One and the same sample provided the 27 T cell receptor beta chains below, sequenced in a study of identical twins. TCRdb re-derived calls from the 5' RACE reads in MiXCR, one entry per CDR3 protein. The table shows approximately 600,000 distinct CDR3 sequences, with under 8.5% occurring only once. These data were also filed under a second study, of yellow fever vaccine responses in identical twins.

Sample: PBMCs. These receptors all stem from a woman aged 18-35 years in good health.

This clonotype was seen ten or more times. The genes are TRBV5-1 and TRBJ2-6; TRBD1 matches at 7 bases. The CDR3 is 20 amino acids. With 0 bases clipped from V and 1 base from J, the junction kept 13 bases outside the gene matches. Germline CDR1 is SGHRS and CDR2 is YFSETQ. This CDR3 reads CASSLVYEWDRPSGANVLTF. CDR3 DNA sequence: TGCGCCAGCAGCTTGGTTTATGAGTGGGACAGACCTTCTGGGGCCAACGTCCTGACTTTC.

In its sample, this clonotype was seen many times. The V and J genes are TRBV6-2 or TRBV6-3 and TRBJ2-7; D is undetermined. The CDR3 consists of 12 residues. The germline CDR1 and CDR2 sequences are MNHEY and SVGEGT. Trimming took off 4 bases at V and 0 bases at J, with 4 bases between the two ends. CDR3 sequence reads: CASSSSSYEQYV. DNA for the CDR3: TGTGCCAGCAGTTCCAGCTCCTACGAGCAGTACGTC.

At least ten counts were recorded for this clonotype. The chain uses TRBV12-3 or TRBV12-4 and TRBJ1-3, with D possibly TRBD1 on 6 matching bases. This CDR3 contains 17 residues. The V gene lost 5 bases and the J gene lost 3 bases, with 20 bases spanning the gap. DNA for the CDR3: TGTGCCAGCAGTGACCCGACGCTGGGGGCGAGTGGAAACACCATATATTTT. This codes for CASSDPTLGASGNTIYF.

This clonotype occurred a few times. This rearrangement joins TRBV29-1 to TRBJ1-2, with D unclear. CDR1 SQVTM and CDR2 ANQGSEA come from the germline V gene. This CDR3 has 11 amino acids. The germline V and J ends were trimmed by 7 bases and 0 bases, with 6 bases remaining between them. Here the CDR3 DNA reads TGCAGCGGGTGGACTAACTATGGCTACACCTTC. Protein product: CSGWTNYGYTF.

This chain uses TRBV20-1 with TRBJ2-1; D is undetermined. This CDR3 has 11 residues. V gave up 0 bases and J gave up 10 bases, with 7 bases separating them. Germline V gene lookup returns CDR1 DFQATT and CDR2 SNEGSKA (reference sequence). As DNA, the CDR3 is TGCAGTGCTAGAGATGGGTTCGAGCAGTTCTTC. This translates into CSARDGFEQFF.

The chain couples TRBV12-3 or TRBV12-4 to TRBJ1-5, with 10 bases aligning to TRBD1. The CDR3 runs 17 residues. Germline trimming cut 5 bases from V and 2 bases from J; bases unmatched to any gene: 9. In DNA, the CDR3 is TGTGCCAGCAGTCCCAGAGGGGGGACAGGGGGCAATCAGCCCCAGCATTTT. Its translation: CASSPRGGTGGNQPQHF.

This clonotype was seen a handful of times. The chain has TRBV4-2 and TRBJ2-5, with 9 bases that match TRBD2. Trimming took 2 bases from V and 0 from J; bases not matched to a gene: 4. The CDR3 contains 16 residues. Germline values: CDR1 LGHNA, CDR2 YNFKEQ. CDR3 bases: TGTGCCAGCAGCCAACTCCTAGCGGGAAACCAAGAGACCCAGTACTTC. Its protein is CASSQLLAGNQETQYF.

This clonotype was seen repeatedly, ten times or more. The chain couples TRBV4-1 to TRBJ2-1; TRBD2 matches at 13 bases. This CDR3 has 16 amino acids. J gave up 6 bases and V 0 bases, and 2 bases lay outside the gene matches. The germline V gene encodes CDR1 MGHRA and CDR2 YSYEKL. CDR3 loop: CASSQEGLAGVNEQFF. DNA of the CDR3: TGCGCCAGCAGCCAAGAAGGACTAGCGGGAGTCAATGAGCAGTTCTTC.

This clonotype was counted only a few times. V is TRBV7-6 and J is TRBJ1-2; the D is unclear. Germline CDR1 and CDR2: SGHVS and FNYEAQ. The ends were cut back, 1 base at V and 4 bases at J, with 10 bases in the middle. This CDR3 spans 14 amino acids. DNA for the CDR3: TGTGCCAGCAGCTTAGAATCGCAGGTCTATGGCTACACCTTC. Translating it yields CASSLESQVYGYTF.

The V and J genes are TRBV29-1 and TRBJ2-2; D unresolved. Trimming removed 4 bases from V and 4 bases from J, with 10 bases in between. CDR1 SQVTM and CDR2 ANQGSEA come from the germline V gene. The CDR3 is made up of 13 amino acids. The CDR3, as DNA: TGCAGCGTTGTTACGGGCGGCACCGGGGAGCTGTTTTTT. Translating gives CSVVTGGTGELFF.

V gene TRBV20-1 combines with J gene TRBJ2-5, with D maybe TRBD2 (5 bases). Germline CDR1 and CDR2: DFQATT and SNEGSKA (reference sequence). V was pared by 1 base and J by 0 bases, with 6 bases between. This CDR3 comprises 13 residues. The CDR3: CSARGLNQETQYF. The CDR3 bases are TGCAGTGCTAGAGGACTAAACCAAGAGACCCAGTACTTC.

This clonotype came up many times. This chain uses TRBV27 with TRBJ2-5, with D unclear. Looked up from germline, CDR1 is MNHEY and CDR2 is SMNVEV (reference sequence). The length of the CDR3 is 17 residues. Trimming removed 6 bases at V and 3 bases at J, with 23 bases between. The CDR3 nucleotides read TGTGCCAGCAGCCCATCGGTCGTGGCCTTTAGGGAAGAGACCCAGTACTTC. Amino acids: CASSPSVVAFREETQYF.

The chain combines TRBV18 with TRBJ2-1; 11 nucleotides match TRBD1. Trimming took 0 bases from V and 7 from J; bases not matched to a gene: 8. Germline lookup yields CDR1 KGHSH and CDR2 LQKENI. The CDR3 spans 17 residues. This CDR3 is CASSPPVGQGAKNEQFF. For the CDR3, the DNA is TGTGCCAGCTCACCACCGGTCGGACAGGGGGCGAAAAATGAGCAGTTCTTC.

This clonotype showed up just a few times. V and J are TRBV6-5 and TRBJ2-1; 12 bases are a match to TRBD2. V was pared by 2 bases and J by 3 bases, with 5 bases of the junction left unmatched. CDR1 is MNHEY and CDR2 is SVGAGI in the germline V gene. The CDR3 is 17 amino acids. The CDR3 sequence is CASSYAGLAGFYNEQFF. The CDR3 DNA reads as TGTGCCAGCAGTTACGCGGGACTAGCGGGTTTCTACAATGAGCAGTTCTTC.

Only a few counts were recorded for this clonotype. J is TRBJ2-7 and V is TRBV12-3 or TRBV12-4; D uncertain. This CDR3 has 13 residues. V dropped 3 bases and J dropped 5 bases, with 11 bases sitting between them. The CDR3 DNA reads TGTGCCAGCAGTTTCGATGCGGCCCACGAGCAGTACGTC. Amino acid sequence: CASSFDAAHEQYV.

This clonotype was picked up many times. The rearrangement joins TRBV12-3 or TRBV12-4 to TRBJ2-7, with 10 nucleotides matching TRBD1. V lost 6 bases and J lost 7; bases outside the gene matches: 12. This CDR3 spans 15 amino acids. The CDR3 bases are TGTGCCAGCAGGGGAACCGGGACAGGGGTTGTAGAGCAGTACTTC. Amino acids: CASRGTGTGVVEQYF.

The chain recombines TRBV20-1 with TRBJ2-3; D is unresolved. The CDR3 runs to 12 residues. Trimming took 3 bases from V and 2 from J, leaving 6 bases between them. The germline V gene encodes CDR1 DFQATT and CDR2 SNEGSKA (reference sequence). The CDR3 nucleotides read TGCAGTGCTAGTCGCAACACAGATACGCAGTATTTT. Translating it yields CSASRNTDTQYF.

A remark on this clonotype: At one end the junction does not follow the germline gene, possibly because of a read error. The genes are TRBV5-1 and TRBJ1-4; unclear D gene. Germline-derived CDR1 and CDR2 are SGHRS and YFSETQ. CDR3 length equals 13 residues. CDR3 in DNA: TGCGCCAGCAGGTTGGCCTCTAATGAAAAACTGTTTTTT. Amino acid sequence: CASRLASNEKLFF.

V and J are TRBV12-3 or TRBV12-4 and TRBJ1-5; no firm D call. The germline V and J ends were trimmed by 2 bases and 2 bases, with 13 bases remaining between them. The CDR3 has 16 amino acids. CDR3 in amino acids: CASSLSTPWGNQPQHF. CDR3 DNA sequence: TGTGCCAGCAGTTTAAGTACTCCCTGGGGCAATCAGCCCCAGCATTTT.

This clonotype was observed many times. The chain combines TRBV4-1 with TRBJ2-3; 7 bases match TRBD2. CDR3 length equals 15 residues. The germline V gene has CDR1 MGHRA and CDR2 YSYEKL. Losses at the gene ends were 2 bases for V and 0 bases for J; bases not matched to a gene: 2. This chain's CDR3 is CASSQQRGSTDTQYF. The CDR3 nucleotides read TGCGCCAGCAGCCAACAGCGGGGCAGCACAGATACGCAGTATTTT.

There are many counts of this clonotype. This rearrangement joins TRBV4-2 to TRBJ1-2, with 11 positions matching TRBD1. CDR3 length: 18 residues. The V segment lost 1 base and the J segment 8 bases; nucleotides outside the gene matches: 15. CDR1 is LGHNA and CDR2 is YNFKEQ in the germline V gene. CDR3 nucleotide sequence: TGTGCCAGCAGCCAAGCCGGTCTGGACAGGGGGCTCGATGAGGGCTACACCTTC. Translating gives CASSQAGLDRGLDEGYTF.

This clonotype was counted a few times. V is TRBV6-5 and J is TRBJ2-1; the D gene is possibly TRBD2 (7 bases). Trimming removed 0 bases from V and 8 bases from J, with 14 bases in between. CDR3 length equals 15 residues. Germline assignment: CDR1 MNHEY and CDR2 SVGAGI. CDR3 loop: CASSYSGGLLDEQFF. In nucleotides, the CDR3 is TGTGCCAGCAGTTACTCCGGGGGGCTTCTGGATGAGCAGTTCTTC.

The chain carries TRBV9 and TRBJ2-7, with TRBD1 matching over 7 bases. The CDR3 is 15 amino acids. Unmatched junction bases numbered 3, after V lost 0 bases and J lost 0 bases. CDR1 and CDR2 (germline): SGDLS, YYNGEE. Here the CDR3 DNA reads TGTGCCAGCAGCGTAGGTCCAGGGGGCTCCTACGAGCAGTACTTC. Its translation: CASSVGPGGSYEQYF.

This chain links TRBV12-3 or TRBV12-4 with TRBJ2-2; no clear D gene. Trimming pared 11 bases from V and 3 bases from J, leaving 28 bases between. This CDR3 has 18 amino acids. Here the CDR3 reads CALCEHYPGPSDTGELFF. In DNA, the CDR3 is TGTGCCCTCTGTGAACACTACCCGGGCCCCTCTGACACCGGGGAGCTGTTTTTT.

This clonotype turned up a few times. The chain recombines TRBV3-1 with TRBJ2-6; no reliable D call. V lost 7 bases and J lost 2, with 12 bases in between. The CDR3 covers 15 residues. Germline CDR1 is LGHDT and CDR2 is YNNKEL (reference sequence). DNA of the CDR3: TGTGCCAGCACCTTTAGAAGGGCTGGGGCCAACGTCCTGACTTTC. Protein product: CASTFRRAGANVLTF. Full variable domain (rest looked up from reference TRBV3-1 and TRBJ2-6): DTAVSQTPKYLVTQMGNDKSIKCEQNLGHDTMYWYKQDSKKFLKIMFSYNNKELIINETVPNRFSPKSPDKAHLNLHINSLELGDSAVYFCASTFRRAGANVLTFGAGSRLTVL.

In its sample, this clonotype was seen many times. The CDR3 DNA follows: TGTGCCAGCAGTCCGTTAGCGGGGGGTCGGACAGATACGCAGTATTTT. This codes for CASSPLAGGRTDTQYF. The V call is TRBV27, the J call TRBJ2-3, with 10 bases that match TRBD2. This CDR3 has 16 residues. Germline CDR1 is MNHEY and CDR2 is SMNVEV (reference sequence). Trimming took 5 bases from V and 3 from J; bases not matched to a gene: 8.

This clonotype was recorded only once. The chain has TRBV11-2 and TRBJ1-6; TRBD1 is a possible D gene (5 bases). Per the germline V gene, CDR1 is SGHAT and CDR2 is FQNNGV. V was trimmed by 1 base and J by 13 bases, leaving 14 bases between them. The CDR3 consists of 14 residues. CDR3 loop: CASSLGDRLIPLHF. The CDR3 DNA reads TGTGCCAGCAGCTTAGGGGACCGTTTAATTCCCCTCCACTTT.